Sequencing of this TCR beta chain was carried out in a study of blood T cells in healthy people across ages. Notes on the study in general: Strong correlation was found linking TCR beta diversity to naive T cell percentage. Among T cells, TCR beta diversity per million cells dropped roughly linearly as age rose.

About this clonotype: The antigen remains undetermined.

Every sample yielded at least 6 million isolated PBMCs. With a J-beta primer mix and a sample-barcoded 5' primer, a second PCR ran about 6 to 11 cycles. In TCRdb, the 5' RACE reads were re-called with MiXCR into one record per CDR3 protein. The sample yields 650,000 to 700,000 distinct CDR3 sequences, roughly half seen once. This sequence originates from a woman over 75 in good health. The sample was blood.

This chain's CDR3 is CASSPTLGQGSYEQYF. The CDR3 coding sequence is TGTGCCAGCAGCCCCACTCTGGGACAGGGGTCGTACGAGCAGTACTTC. The chain recombines TRBV7-9 with TRBJ2-7; 10 nucleotides agree with TRBD1. V was pared by 5 bases and J by 4 bases, with 11 bases of the junction left unmatched. Germline V gene sequence: CDR1 SEHNR, CDR2 FQNEAQ (reference sequence). There are 16 residues in the CDR3.